The rows below give T cell receptor beta chains drawn from one sample of a study of cytomegalovirus exposure and HLA in healthy donors. Clones were sequenced by immunoSEQ multiplex PCR, and TCRdb holds only the in-frame ones, with some missing. The table shows fewer than 150,000 clones, with 73% occurring only once. Sequenced material: PBMCs. The receptor source for this set is a human donor in good health. CDR3s include the opening cysteine and the closing phenylalanine or tryptophan. The order of the fields is CDR3 protein, CDR3 DNA, V gene, J gene, D gene, clone size. D genes are given only for firm matches. Expanded clones are given a class, and other clones once, few, many or no size at all.

CDR3 protein: CASSLSLGTGGRGYTF
CDR3 DNA: TGTGCCAGCAGCTTAAGTCTAGGGACAGGGGGAAGGGGCTACACCTTC
V gene: TRBV7-9
J gene: TRBJ1-2
D gene: TRBD1
clone size: NA

CDR3 protein: CASSPYQKSSTDTQYF
CDR3 DNA: TGTGCCAGCTCACCGTATCAGAAGTCTAGCACAGATACGCAGTATTTT
V gene: TRBV18
J gene: TRBJ2-3
D gene: NA
clone size: few

CDR3 protein: CSVGQGGQETQYF
CDR3 DNA: TGCAGCGTCGGGCAGGGAGGTCAAGAGACCCAGTACTTC
V gene: TRBV29-1
J gene: TRBJ2-5
D gene: NA
clone size: NA

CDR3 protein: CASSSDSDNEKLFF
CDR3 DNA: TGTGCCAGCAGCTCCGACAGTGATAATGAAAAACTGTTTTTT
V gene: TRBV7-9
J gene: TRBJ1-4
D gene: NA
clone size: once

CDR3 protein: CASSPPGISTDTQYF
CDR3 DNA: TGTGCCAGCAGCCCCCCGGGAATCTCCACAGATACGCAGTATTTT
V gene: TRBV7-9
J gene: TRBJ2-3
D gene: NA
clone size: NA

CDR3 protein: CSVTSTDTQYF
CDR3 DNA: TGCAGCGTTACTAGCACAGATACGCAGTATTTT
V gene: TRBV29-1
J gene: TRBJ2-3
D gene: NA
clone size: NA

CDR3 protein: CASSLGRGTRNEQFF
CDR3 DNA: TGTGCCAGCAGCTTAGGTCGGGGGACTAGAAATGAGCAGTTCTTC
V gene: TRBV7-8
J gene: TRBJ2-1
D gene: TRBD2
clone size: NA

CDR3 protein: CASSPGGEKLFF
CDR3 DNA: TGTGCCAGCAGTCCAGGTGGGGAAAAACTGTTTTTT
V gene: TRBV27
J gene: TRBJ1-4
D gene: NA
clone size: NA

CDR3 protein: CASSPSQRGILNNEQFF
CDR3 DNA: TGTGCCAGCAGTCCCTCCCAGCGGGGCATTCTCAACAATGAGCAGTTCTTC
V gene: TRBV11-2
J gene: TRBJ2-1
D gene: TRBD2
clone size: NA

CDR3 protein: CASSEAHGGGYEQYF
CDR3 DNA: TGTGCCAGCAGTGAAGCGCACGGGGGTGGATACGAGCAGTACTTC
V gene: TRBV6-1
J gene: TRBJ2-7
D gene: NA
clone size: NA

CDR3 protein: CASSRAGVTQYF
CDR3 DNA: TGTGCCAGCAGCCGAGCGGGGGTTACGCAGTATTTT
V gene: TRBV7-9
J gene: TRBJ2-3
D gene: TRBD2
clone size: NA

CDR3 protein: CASSWTSFSYEQYF
CDR3 DNA: TGTGCCAGCAGTTGGACATCATTCTCCTACGAGCAGTACTTC
V gene: TRBV27
J gene: TRBJ2-7
D gene: NA
clone size: NA

CDR3 protein: CASSQPGQIFDEQFF
CDR3 DNA: TGTGCCAGCAGCCAACCGGGACAAATTTTTGATGAGCAGTTCTTC
V gene: TRBV5-6
J gene: TRBJ2-1
D gene: NA
clone size: NA

CDR3 protein: CASSHDLREYSNQPQHF
CDR3 DNA: TGCGCCAGCAGCCACGATCTACGGGAATATAGCAATCAGCCCCAGCATTTT
V gene: TRBV4-1
J gene: TRBJ1-5
D gene: NA
clone size: once

CDR3 protein: CASHNKDSNSNQPQHF
CDR3 DNA: TGTGCCAGCCATAATAAGGACAGCAATAGCAATCAGCCCCAGCATTTT
V gene: TRBV6-6
J gene: TRBJ1-5
D gene: NA
clone size: NA

CDR3 protein: CASSSPLVGGPDQPQHF
CDR3 DNA: TGTGCCAGCAGTTCCCCTTTGGTCGGGGGACCAGATCAGCCCCAGCATTTT
V gene: TRBV28
J gene: TRBJ1-5
D gene: NA
clone size: NA

CDR3 protein: CASSFLNSPLHF
CDR3 DNA: TGTGCCAGCAGTTTTCTTAATTCACCCCTCCACTTT
V gene: TRBV27
J gene: TRBJ1-6
D gene: NA
clone size: NA

CDR3 protein: CSALGQNYGYTF
CDR3 DNA: TGCAGCGCCCTCGGACAGAACTATGGCTACACCTTC
V gene: TRBV29-1
J gene: TRBJ1-2
D gene: NA
clone size: medium-sized

CDR3 protein: CASSDSGGRGTDTQYF
CDR3 DNA: TGTGCCAGCAGTGACTCGGGCGGGAGGGGCACAGATACGCAGTATTTT
V gene: TRBV6-4
J gene: TRBJ2-3
D gene: TRBD2
clone size: NA

CDR3 protein: CASSTSGTAYGYTF
CDR3 DNA: TGTGCCAGCAGCACATCCGGGACAGCCTATGGCTACACCTTC
V gene: TRBV9
J gene: TRBJ1-2
D gene: TRBD1
clone size: NA

CDR3 protein: CASSQEQGRNTGELFF
CDR3 DNA: TGTGCCAGCAGCCAGGAACAGGGGCGGAACACCGGGGAGCTGTTTTTT
V gene: TRBV7-9
J gene: TRBJ2-2
D gene: TRBD1
clone size: NA

CDR3 protein: CASSLGTGGSYEQYF
CDR3 DNA: TGTGCCAGCAGCTTAGGGACAGGGGGCTCCTACGAGCAGTACTTC
V gene: TRBV7-9
J gene: TRBJ2-7
D gene: TRBD1
clone size: NA

CDR3 protein: CASSYAGQGREKLFF
CDR3 DNA: TGTGCCAGTAGTTACGCGGGACAGGGTCGTGAAAAACTGTTTTTT
V gene: TRBV19
J gene: TRBJ1-4
D gene: TRBD1
clone size: once

CDR3 protein: CASSPRQFRSNQPQHF
CDR3 DNA: TGTGCCAGCAGTCCTCGACAGTTCAGGAGCAATCAGCCCCAGCATTTT
V gene: TRBV28
J gene: TRBJ1-5
D gene: NA
clone size: NA

CDR3 protein: CSSSLHPGQGLDQPQHF
CDR3 DNA: TGTTCCAGCAGCTTACATCCGGGACAGGGGCTCGATCAGCCCCAGCATTTT
V gene: TRBV7-9
J gene: TRBJ1-5
D gene: TRBD1
clone size: NA

CDR3 protein: CASSFGEDTQYF
CDR3 DNA: TGCGCCAGCAGCTTTGGGGAGGATACGCAGTATTTT
V gene: TRBV5-1
J gene: TRBJ2-3
D gene: NA
clone size: NA

CDR3 protein: CASSLSGGNNSPLHF
CDR3 DNA: TGCGCCAGCAGCTTATCAGGGGGAAATAATTCACCCCTCCACTTT
V gene: TRBV5-1
J gene: TRBJ1-6
D gene: TRBD1
clone size: few

CDR3 protein: CASSFSRGGTEAFF
CDR3 DNA: TGTGCCAGCAGTTTCAGTCGTGGGGGGACTGAAGCTTTCTTT
V gene: TRBV27
J gene: TRBJ1-1
D gene: NA
clone size: few

CDR3 protein: CASSRNRQGGAEAFF
CDR3 DNA: TGTGCCAGCAGTAGGAATCGACAGGGAGGAGCTGAAGCTTTCTTT
V gene: TRBV6-5
J gene: TRBJ1-1
D gene: TRBD1
clone size: NA

CDR3 protein: CASSYSGGISYEQYF
CDR3 DNA: TGTGCCAGCAGTTACTCGGGGGGGATCTCCTACGAGCAGTACTTC
V gene: TRBV6-5
J gene: TRBJ2-7
D gene: TRBD2
clone size: NA